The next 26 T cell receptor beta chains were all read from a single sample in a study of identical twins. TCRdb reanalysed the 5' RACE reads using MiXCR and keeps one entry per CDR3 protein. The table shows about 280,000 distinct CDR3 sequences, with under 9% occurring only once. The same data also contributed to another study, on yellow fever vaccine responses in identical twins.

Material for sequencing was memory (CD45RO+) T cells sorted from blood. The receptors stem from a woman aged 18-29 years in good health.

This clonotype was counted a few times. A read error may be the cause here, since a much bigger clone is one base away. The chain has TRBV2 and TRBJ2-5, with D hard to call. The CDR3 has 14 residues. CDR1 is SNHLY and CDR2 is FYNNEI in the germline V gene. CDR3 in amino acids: CASSDWSSRETQHF. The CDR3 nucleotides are TGTGCCAGCAGTGATTGGTCCTCACGAGAGACCCAGCACTTC.

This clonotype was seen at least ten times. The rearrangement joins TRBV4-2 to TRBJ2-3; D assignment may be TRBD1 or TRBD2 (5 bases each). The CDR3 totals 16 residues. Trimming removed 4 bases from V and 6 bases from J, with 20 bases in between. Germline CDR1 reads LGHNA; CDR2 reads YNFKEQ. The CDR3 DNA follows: TGTGCCAGCAGCCCAGGCGGACGGCAAGAGGGGGATACGCAGTATTTT. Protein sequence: CASSPGGRQEGDTQYF.

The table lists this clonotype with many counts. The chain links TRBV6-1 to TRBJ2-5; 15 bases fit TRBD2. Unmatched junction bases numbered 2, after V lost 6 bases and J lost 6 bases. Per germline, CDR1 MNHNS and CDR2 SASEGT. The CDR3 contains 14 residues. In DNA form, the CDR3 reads TGTGCCAGCAGGGGACTAGCGGGGGGACAGACCCAGTACTTC. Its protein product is CASRGLAGGQTQYF.

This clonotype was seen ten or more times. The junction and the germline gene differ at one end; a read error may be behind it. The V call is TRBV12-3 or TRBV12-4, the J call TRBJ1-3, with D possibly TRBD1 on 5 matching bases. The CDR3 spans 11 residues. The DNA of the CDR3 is TGTGCCAGCACCCATTTGGGGACCAGAAATTTT. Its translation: CASTHLGTRNF.

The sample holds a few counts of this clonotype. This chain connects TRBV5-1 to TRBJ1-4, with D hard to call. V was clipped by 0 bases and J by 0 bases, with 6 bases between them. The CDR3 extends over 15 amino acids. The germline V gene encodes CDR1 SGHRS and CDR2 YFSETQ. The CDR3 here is CASSLDQATNEKLFF. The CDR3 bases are TGCGCCAGCAGCTTGGACCAGGCAACTAATGAAAAACTGTTTTTT.

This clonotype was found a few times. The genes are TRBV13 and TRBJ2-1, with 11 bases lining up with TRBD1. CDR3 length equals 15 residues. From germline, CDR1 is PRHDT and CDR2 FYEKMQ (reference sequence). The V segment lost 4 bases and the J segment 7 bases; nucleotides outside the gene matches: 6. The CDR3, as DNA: TGTGCCAGCAGCTCCCGGGACAGGGGGTTTAATGAGCAGTTCTTC. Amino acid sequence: CASSSRDRGFNEQFF.

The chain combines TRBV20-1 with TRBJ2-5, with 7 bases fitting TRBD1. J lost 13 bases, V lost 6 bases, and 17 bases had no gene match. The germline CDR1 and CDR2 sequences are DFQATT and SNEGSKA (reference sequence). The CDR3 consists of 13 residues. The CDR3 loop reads CSAEKGRGKTTYF. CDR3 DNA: TGCAGTGCCGAGAAGGGCAGGGGGAAGACCACGTACTTC.

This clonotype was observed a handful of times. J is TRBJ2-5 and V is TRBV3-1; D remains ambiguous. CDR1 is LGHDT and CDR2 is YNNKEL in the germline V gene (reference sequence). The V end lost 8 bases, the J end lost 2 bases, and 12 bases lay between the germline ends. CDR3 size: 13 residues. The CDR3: CASLQVPQETQYF. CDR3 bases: TGTGCCAGCCTCCAGGTCCCTCAAGAGACCCAGTACTTC.

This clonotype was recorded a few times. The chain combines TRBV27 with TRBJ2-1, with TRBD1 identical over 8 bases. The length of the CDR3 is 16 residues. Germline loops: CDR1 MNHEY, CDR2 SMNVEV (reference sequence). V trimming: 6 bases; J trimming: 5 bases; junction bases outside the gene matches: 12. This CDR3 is CASSFITGTGNNEQFF. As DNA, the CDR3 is TGTGCCAGCAGCTTCATAACCGGGACAGGTAACAATGAGCAGTTCTTC.

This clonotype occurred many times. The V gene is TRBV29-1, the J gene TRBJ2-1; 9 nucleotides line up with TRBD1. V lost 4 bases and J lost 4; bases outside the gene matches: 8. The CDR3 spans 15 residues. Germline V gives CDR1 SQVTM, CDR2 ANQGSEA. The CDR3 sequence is CSVAKTGGNYNEQFF. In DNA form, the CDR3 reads TGCAGCGTTGCAAAAACAGGGGGCAATTACAATGAGCAGTTCTTC.

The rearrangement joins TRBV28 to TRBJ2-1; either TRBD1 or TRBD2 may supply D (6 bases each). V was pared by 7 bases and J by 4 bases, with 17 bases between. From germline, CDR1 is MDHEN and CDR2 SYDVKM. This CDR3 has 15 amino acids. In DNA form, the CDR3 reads TGTGCCAGCACCTTTTCGGGGGCGAGATACAATGAGCAGTTCTTC. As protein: CASTFSGARYNEQFF.

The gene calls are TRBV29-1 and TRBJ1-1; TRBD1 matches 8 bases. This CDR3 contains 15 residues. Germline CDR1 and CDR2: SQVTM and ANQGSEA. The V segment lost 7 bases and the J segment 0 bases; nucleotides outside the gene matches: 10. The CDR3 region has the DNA TGCAGCGGAGCCGGGACAGGTGGTATGAACACTGAAGCTTTCTTT. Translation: CSGAGTGGMNTEAFF.

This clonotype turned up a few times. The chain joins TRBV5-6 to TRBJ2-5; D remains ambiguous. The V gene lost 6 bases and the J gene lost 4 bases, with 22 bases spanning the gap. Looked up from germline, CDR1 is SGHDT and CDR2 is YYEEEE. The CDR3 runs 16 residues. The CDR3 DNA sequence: TGTGCCAGCAACCTAAAGGATCTTGTAAGGTTAGAGACCCAGTACTTC. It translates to CASNLKDLVRLETQYF.

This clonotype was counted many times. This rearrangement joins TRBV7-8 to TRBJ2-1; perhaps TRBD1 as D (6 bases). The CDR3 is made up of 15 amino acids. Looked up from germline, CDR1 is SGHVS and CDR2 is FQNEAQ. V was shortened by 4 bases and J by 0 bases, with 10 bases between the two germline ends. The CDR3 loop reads CASSSLGGSYNEQFF. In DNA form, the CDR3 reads TGTGCCAGCAGCTCCCTAGGGGGCTCCTACAATGAGCAGTTCTTC.

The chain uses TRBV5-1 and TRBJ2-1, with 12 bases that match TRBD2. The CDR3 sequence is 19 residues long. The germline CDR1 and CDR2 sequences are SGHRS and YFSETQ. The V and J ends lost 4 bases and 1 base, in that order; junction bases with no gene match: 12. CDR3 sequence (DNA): TGCGCCAGCAGCCCGAGGGGGCTAGCGGGAGGGGCTTCCTACAATGAGCAGTTCTTC. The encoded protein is CASSPRGLAGGASYNEQFF. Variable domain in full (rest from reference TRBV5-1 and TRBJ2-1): KAGVTQTPRYLIKTRGQQVTLSCSPISGHRSVSWYQQTPGQGLQFLFEYFSETQRNKGNFPGRFSGRQFSNSRSEMNVSTLELGDSALYLCASSPRGLAGGASYNEQFFGPGTRLTVL.

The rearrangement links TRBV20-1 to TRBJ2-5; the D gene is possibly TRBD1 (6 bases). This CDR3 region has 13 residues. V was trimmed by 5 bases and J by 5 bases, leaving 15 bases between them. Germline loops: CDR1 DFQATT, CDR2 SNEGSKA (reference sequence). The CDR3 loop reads CSAGTPPRETQYF. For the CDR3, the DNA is TGCAGTGCTGGGACACCCCCTCGGGAGACCCAGTACTTC.

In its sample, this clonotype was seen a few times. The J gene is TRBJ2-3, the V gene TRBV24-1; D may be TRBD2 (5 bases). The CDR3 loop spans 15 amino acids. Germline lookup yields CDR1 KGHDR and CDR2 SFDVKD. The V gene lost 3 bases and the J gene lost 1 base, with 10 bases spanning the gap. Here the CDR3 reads CATSDPIGGTDTQYF. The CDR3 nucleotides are TGTGCCACCAGTGATCCGATCGGGGGCACAGATACGCAGTATTTT.

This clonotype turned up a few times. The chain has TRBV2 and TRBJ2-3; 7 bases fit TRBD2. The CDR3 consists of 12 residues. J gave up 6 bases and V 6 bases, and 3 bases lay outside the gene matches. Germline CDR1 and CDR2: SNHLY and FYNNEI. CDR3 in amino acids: CASRFGGDTQYF. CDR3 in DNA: TGTGCCAGCAGATTCGGGGGGGATACGCAGTATTTT. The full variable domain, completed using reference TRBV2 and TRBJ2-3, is EPEVTQTPSHQVTQMGQEVILRCVPISNHLYFYWYRQILGQKVEFLVSFYNNEISEKSEIFDDQFSVERPDGSNFTLKIRSTKLEDSAMYFCASRFGGDTQYFGPGTRLTVL.

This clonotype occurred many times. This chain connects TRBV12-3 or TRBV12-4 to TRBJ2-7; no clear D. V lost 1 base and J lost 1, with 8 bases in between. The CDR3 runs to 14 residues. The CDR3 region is CASSLDHTSYEQYV. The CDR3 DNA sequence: TGTGCCAGCAGTTTAGATCACACTTCCTACGAGCAGTACGTC.

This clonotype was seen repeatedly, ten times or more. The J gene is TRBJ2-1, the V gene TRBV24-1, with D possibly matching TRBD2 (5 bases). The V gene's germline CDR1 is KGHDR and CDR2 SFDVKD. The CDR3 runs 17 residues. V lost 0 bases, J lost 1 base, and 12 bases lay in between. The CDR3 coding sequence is TGTGCCACCAGTGATTTGGGCACTAGTGGGTCCTACAATGAGCAGTTCTTC. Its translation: CATSDLGTSGSYNEQFF.

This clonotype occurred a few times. The CDR3 protein is CASSLDWTYNEQFF. The CDR3 DNA sequence: TGTGCCAGCAGCTTGGACTGGACCTACAATGAGCAGTTCTTC. The V and J genes are TRBV7-2 and TRBJ2-1, with D possibly matching TRBD2 (5 bases). Deletions cut 3 bases from V and 2 bases from J, with 8 bases between. Germline V gene sequence: CDR1 SGHTA, CDR2 FQGNSA. This CDR3 is built from 14 residues.

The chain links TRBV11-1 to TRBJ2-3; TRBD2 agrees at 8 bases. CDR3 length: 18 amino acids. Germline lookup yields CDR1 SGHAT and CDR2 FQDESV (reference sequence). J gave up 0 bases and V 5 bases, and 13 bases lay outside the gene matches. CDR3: CASSPRGGGPTSTDTQYF. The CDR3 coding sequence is TGTGCCAGCAGCCCAAGGGGCGGGGGGCCTACTAGCACAGATACGCAGTATTTT.

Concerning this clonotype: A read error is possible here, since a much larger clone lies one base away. The CDR3 here is CAISSTTGGPSSYNEQFF. The CDR3 nucleotides read TGTGCCATCAGTTCCACAACAGGGGGCCCGAGCTCCTACAATGAGCAGTTCTTC. The chain has TRBV12-3 or TRBV12-4 and TRBJ2-1; 9 bases match TRBD1. The CDR3 has 18 residues.

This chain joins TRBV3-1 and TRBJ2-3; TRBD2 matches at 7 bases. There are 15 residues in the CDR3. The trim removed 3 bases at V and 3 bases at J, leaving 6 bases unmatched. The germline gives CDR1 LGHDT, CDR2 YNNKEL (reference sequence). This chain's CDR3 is CASSQSGGGTDTQYF. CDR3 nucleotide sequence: TGTGCCAGCAGCCAGTCGGGGGGAGGGACAGATACGCAGTATTTT.

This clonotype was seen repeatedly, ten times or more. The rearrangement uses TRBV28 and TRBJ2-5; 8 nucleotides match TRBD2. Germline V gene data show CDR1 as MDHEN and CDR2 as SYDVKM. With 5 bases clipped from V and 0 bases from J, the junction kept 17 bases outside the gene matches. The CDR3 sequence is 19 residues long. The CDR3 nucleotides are TGTGCCAGCAGTCCACTCCAAAGCGGGGGAGGGCCTTACCAAGAGACCCAGTACTTC. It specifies CASSPLQSGGGPYQETQYF.

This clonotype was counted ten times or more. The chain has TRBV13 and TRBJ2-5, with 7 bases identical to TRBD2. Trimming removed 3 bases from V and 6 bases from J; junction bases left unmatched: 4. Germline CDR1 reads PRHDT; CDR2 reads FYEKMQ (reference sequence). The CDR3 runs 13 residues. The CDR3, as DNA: TGTGCCAGCAGCTTGCGGGAGATCAAGACCCAGTACTTC. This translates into CASSLREIKTQYF.